The rows below give T cell receptor beta chains drawn from one sample of a study of glioma-infiltrating T cells. TCRdb re-called the multiplex PCR reads with MiXCR, one entry per CDR3 protein. Among approximately 90,000 distinct CDR3 sequences listed, roughly 23% were seen once. Sequencing used glioma tissue, nonneoplastic brain tissue, or PBMCs (not recorded which). All receptors come from a human donor with low-grade glioma or glioblastoma, undergoing nonglioma brain surgery, or in good health (not recorded which). The CDR3 runs from the conserved cysteine through the conserved F or W. A D gene is named only where the DNA matches it firmly. Clone size is given for some rows only: seen once, a few or many times, or a class if the clone is expanded.

many	TRBJ1-2	NA	TRBV6-6	CASSYSGRARSGYTF	TGTGCCAGCAGTTACTCTGGCAGGGCCAGGAGTGGCTACACCTTC
many	TRBJ1-1	NA	TRBV27	CASHWGGPRLNTEAFF	TGTGCCAGCCATTGGGGAGGGCCGAGGTTGAACACTGAAGCTTTCTTT
many	TRBJ1-6	TRBD1	TRBV3-1	CASSQGGTVSPLHF	TGTGCCAGCAGCCAGGGTGGGACAGTCTCACCCCTCCACTTT
many	TRBJ1-2	TRBD1	TRBV5-1	CASRGQGSNYGYTF	TGCGCCAGCAGAGGACAGGGTTCGAACTATGGCTACACCTTC
NA	TRBJ2-3	TRBD1	TRBV5-6	CASPRGRADTQYF	TGTGCCAGCCCTAGGGGGCGTGCAGATACGCAGTATTTT
many	TRBJ2-1	TRBD2	TRBV6-1	CASSEAFGTIHNEQFF	TGTGCCAGCAGTGAAGCATTTGGGACTATCCACAATGAGCAGTTCTTC
many	TRBJ2-5	NA	TRBV20-1	CSARGTTPYQETQYF	TGCAGTGCTAGAGGAACTACTCCGTACCAAGAGACCCAGTACTTC
many	TRBJ1-1	NA	TRBV10-3	CAIEGMGTEAFF	TGTGCCATCGAGGGGATGGGAACTGAAGCTTTCTTT
many	TRBJ2-3	NA	TRBV20-1	CSTPPPSSAADTQYF	TGCAGCACCCCCCCCCCCTCGTCGGCAGCAGATACGCAGTATTTT
few	TRBJ2-7	NA	TRBV2	CASIRPGSYEQYF	TGTGCCAGCATCCGCCCGGGCTCCTACGAGCAGTACTTC
many	TRBJ2-7	NA	TRBV7-2	CASSAGPLGYEQYF	TGTGCCAGCAGCGCCGGACCGCTTGGCTACGAGCAGTACTTC
few	TRBJ2-1	NA	TRBV19	CASSISGGSYNEQFF	TGTGCCAGTAGTATATCCGGGGGCTCCTACAATGAGCAGTTCTTC
many	TRBJ1-3	NA	TRBV6-5	CASSYSRGAKAQDTIYF	TGTGCCAGCAGTTACTCGAGGGGCGCCAAGGCCCAAGACACCATATATTTT
many	TRBJ1-5	NA	TRBV20-1	CSASTGIYNQPQHF	TGCAGTGCTAGTACCGGGATCTACAATCAGCCCCAGCATTTT
NA	TRBJ2-7	NA	TRBV5-1	CASRSASSYEQYF	TGCGCCAGCAGATCCGCGTCTTCCTACGAGCAGTACTTC
many	TRBJ1-1	TRBD1	TRBV7-9	CASSLRTGRERGTEAFF	TGTGCCAGCAGCTTGAGGACAGGGCGGGAGAGAGGCACTGAAGCTTTCTTT
many	TRBJ1-5	TRBD1	TRBV3-1	CASSSRGQGGVQPQHF	TGTGCCAGCAGCAGCCGAGGACAGGGAGGCGTTCAGCCCCAGCATTTT
few	TRBJ2-7	NA	TRBV19	CASSNGIRYEQYF	TGTGCCAGTAGTAACGGCATCCGCTACGAGCAGTACTTC
NA	TRBJ1-2	TRBD1	TRBV5-6	CASIQSRGQLDYGYTF	TGTGCCAGCATCCAATCAAGGGGACAGTTAGACTATGGCTACACCTTC
NA	TRBJ2-3	NA	TRBV18	CASSPRDRDTQYF	TGTGCCAGCTCACCGCGGGACAGAGATACGCAGTATTTT
many	TRBJ2-1	TRBD2	TRBV20-1	CSATSGGAYNEQFF	TGCAGTGCTACTAGCGGGGGGGCGTACAATGAGCAGTTCTTC
many	TRBJ1-1	NA	TRBV6-1	CASRGGGTEAFF	TGTGCCAGCAGAGGAGGGGGCACTGAAGCTTTCTTT
many	TRBJ2-7	TRBD2	TRBV7-8	CASSSLAGGQREQYF	TGTGCCAGCAGCTCGCTAGCGGGGGGGCAGCGGGAGCAGTACTTC
many	TRBJ2-1	TRBD1	TRBV20-1	CSATRPGQGRNEQFF	TGCAGTGCTACACGTCCGGGACAGGGTCGCAATGAGCAGTTCTTC
many	TRBJ1-4	NA	TRBV4-1	CASSQVQGTNEKLFF	TGCGCCAGCAGCCAAGTGCAGGGCACTAATGAAAAACTGTTTTTT
many	TRBJ2-7	NA	TRBV20-1	CSARVGTEQYF	TGCAGTGCTAGGGTAGGGACTGAGCAGTACTTC
many	TRBJ1-5	NA	TRBV20-1	CSARDGNQPQHF	TGCAGTGCTAGAGACGGGAATCAGCCCCAGCATTTT
many	TRBJ2-7	NA	TRBV15	CATSGTRDVRQYF	TGTGCCACCAGCGGGACCCGGGACGTAAGGCAGTACTTC
NA	TRBJ2-5	TRBD2	TRBV4-2	CASSQEPAGALKETQYF	TGTGCCAGCAGCCAAGAGCCAGCGGGGGCCTTGAAAGAGACCCAGTACTTC
NA	TRBJ2-6	NA	TRBV29-1	CSVRISGANVLTF	TGCAGCGTAAGGATCTCTGGGGCCAACGTCCTGACTTTC
few	TRBJ2-7	TRBD1	TRBV5-1	CASSPLGGQILSSYEQYF	TGCGCCAGCAGCCCACTAGGGGGCCAGATCCTCTCATCCTACGAGCAGTACTTC
many	TRBJ1-2	NA	TRBV7-8	CASSLGPPINYGYTF	TGTGCCAGCAGCTTAGGCCCCCCCATTAACTATGGCTACACCTTC
many	TRBJ1-1	NA	TRBV7-6	CASSLGDWGQGTEAFF	TGTGCCAGCAGTCTGGGGGATTGGGGCCAGGGCACTGAAGCTTTCTTT
many	TRBJ2-7	NA	TRBV28	CASERNSYEQYF	TGTGCCAGCGAAAGGAACTCCTACGAGCAGTACTTC
few	TRBJ2-3	NA	TRBV5-1	CASRSTAPSTDTQYF	TGCGCCAGCAGGTCGACAGCACCTAGCACAGATACGCAGTATTTT
many	TRBJ2-7	TRBD2	TRBV20-1	CSAGPGGAKVEQYF	TGCAGTGCGGGGCCGGGGGGGGCTAAGGTCGAGCAGTACTTC
few	TRBJ2-4	NA	TRBV28	CATSRGGPENIQYF	TGTGCCACTAGTAGGGGCGGCCCTGAAAACATTCAGTACTTC
many	TRBJ1-1	NA	TRBV4-2	CASSQDLRGNTEAFF	TGTGCCAGCAGCCAAGACTTAAGGGGGAACACTGAAGCTTTCTTT
many	TRBJ2-7	NA	TRBV6-1	CASTGRSGQSYEQYF	TGTGCCAGCACCGGGAGGTCGGGACAGTCCTACGAGCAGTACTTC
few	TRBJ1-5	TRBD1	TRBV7-2	CAGTNRGNKPQHF	TGTGCCGGCACCAACAGGGGCAATAAGCCCCAGCATTTT
many	TRBJ2-2	NA	TRBV19	CASSLSYAELFF	TGTGCCAGTAGCTTGTCGTACGCGGAGCTGTTTTTT
NA	TRBJ2-1	TRBD2	TRBV7-2	CASRGGATSGVYNEQFF	TGTGCCAGCAGAGGAGGTGCGACTAGCGGGGTTTACAATGAGCAGTTCTTC
few	TRBJ1-5	NA	TRBV10-3	CAISGRGDQPQHF	TGTGCCATCAGTGGGAGAGGAGATCAGCCCCAGCATTTT
many	TRBJ2-2	TRBD2	TRBV4-2	CASSQDMTSYTGELFF	TGTGCCAGCAGCCAAGACATGACTAGCTACACCGGGGAGCTGTTTTTT
NA	TRBJ2-7	NA	TRBV7-9	CASSLVSSSYEQYF	TGTGCCAGCAGCTTAGTATCGTCTTCCTACGAGCAGTACTTC
many	TRBJ1-1	TRBD1	TRBV12-3/TRBV12-4	CASRYPQGAHLEAFF	TGTGCCAGCAGATATCCCCAGGGGGCTCATCTAGAAGCTTTCTTT
many	TRBJ2-3	TRBD2	TRBV7-2	CASSSRLAVSTDTQYF	TGTGCCAGCAGCTCCCGACTAGCGGTGAGCACAGATACGCAGTATTTT
few	TRBJ2-4	NA	TRBV10-3	CAISGQEGKNIQYF	TGTGCCATCAGTGGACAGGAGGGTAAAAACATTCAGTACTTC
many	TRBJ1-1	NA	TRBV3-1	CATRQGTTEAFF	TGTGCGACGAGGCAGGGGACAACTGAAGCTTTCTTT
many	TRBJ1-5	NA	TRBV7-2	CASSSGPNQPQHF	TGTGCCAGCAGTTCCGGGCCTAATCAGCCCCAGCATTTT
few	TRBJ2-3	NA	TRBV18	CASSVSTGRSTDTQYF	TGTGCCAGCTCAGTTTCGACAGGACGCTCCACAGATACGCAGTATTTT
NA	TRBJ2-2	TRBD1	TRBV7-6	CASLKTGVGTGELFF	TGTGCCAGCCTCAAGACAGGGGTGGGCACCGGGGAGCTGTTTTTT